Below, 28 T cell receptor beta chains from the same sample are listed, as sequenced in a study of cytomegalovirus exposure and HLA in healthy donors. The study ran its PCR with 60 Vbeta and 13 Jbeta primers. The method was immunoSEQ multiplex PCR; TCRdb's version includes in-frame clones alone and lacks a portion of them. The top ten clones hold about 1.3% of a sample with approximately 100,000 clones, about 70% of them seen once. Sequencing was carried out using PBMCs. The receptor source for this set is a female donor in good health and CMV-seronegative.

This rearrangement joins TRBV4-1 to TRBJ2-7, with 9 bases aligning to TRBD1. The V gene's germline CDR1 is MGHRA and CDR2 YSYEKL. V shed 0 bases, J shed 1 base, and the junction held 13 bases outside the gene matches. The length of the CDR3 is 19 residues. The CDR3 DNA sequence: TGCGCCAGCAGCCAAGATCTGGGACAGGGTAGTAAGAGATCCTACGAGCAGTACTTC. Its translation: CASSQDLGQGSKRSYEQYF.

The chain's CDR3 is CASSQGSGSHEQYF. CDR3 DNA: TGCGCCAGCAGCCAGGGTAGCGGGAGCCACGAGCAGTACTTC. J is TRBJ2-7 and V is TRBV5-1; 9 bases fit TRBD2. The CDR3 runs to 14 residues. The V gene's germline CDR1 is SGHRS and CDR2 YFSETQ. Trimming took 4 bases from V and 5 from J; bases not matched to a gene: 7.

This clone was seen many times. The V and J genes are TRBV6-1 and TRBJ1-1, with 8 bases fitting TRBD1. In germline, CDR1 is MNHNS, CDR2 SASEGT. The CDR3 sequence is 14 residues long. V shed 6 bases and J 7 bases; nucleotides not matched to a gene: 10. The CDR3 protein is CASRTTGEGVEAFF. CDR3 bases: TGTGCCAGCAGAACGACAGGGGAGGGGGTTGAAGCTTTCTTT.

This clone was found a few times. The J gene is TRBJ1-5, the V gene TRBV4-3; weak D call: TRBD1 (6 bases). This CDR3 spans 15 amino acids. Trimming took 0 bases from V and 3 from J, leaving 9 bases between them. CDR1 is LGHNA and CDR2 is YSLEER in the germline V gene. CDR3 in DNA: TGCGCCAGCAGCCAAGATCCAGGGGCCAATCAGCCCCAGCATTTT. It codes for CASSQDPGANQPQHF.

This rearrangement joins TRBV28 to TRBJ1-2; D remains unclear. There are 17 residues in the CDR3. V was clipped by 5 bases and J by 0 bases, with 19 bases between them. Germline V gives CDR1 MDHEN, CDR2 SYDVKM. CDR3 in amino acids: CASSPILGGGANYGYTF. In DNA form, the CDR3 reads TGTGCCAGCAGTCCAATCCTCGGAGGAGGAGCTAACTATGGCTACACCTTC.

In DNA form, the CDR3 reads TGCAGCGCAGTCAAGGCGGAAAACATTCAGTACTTC. Translation: CSAVKAENIQYF. This rearrangement joins TRBV29-1 to TRBJ2-4; D gene uncertain. V was clipped by 7 bases and J by 5 bases, with 12 bases between them. Per germline, CDR1 SQVTM and CDR2 ANQGSEA. The CDR3 consists of 12 residues. The whole variable domain, remainder taken from reference TRBV29-1 and TRBJ2-4, is SAVISQKPSRDICQRGTSLTIQCQVDSQVTMMFWYRQQPGQSLTLIATANQGSEATYESGFVIDKFPISRPNLTFSTLTVSNMSPEDSSIYLCSAVKAENIQYFGAGTRLSVL.

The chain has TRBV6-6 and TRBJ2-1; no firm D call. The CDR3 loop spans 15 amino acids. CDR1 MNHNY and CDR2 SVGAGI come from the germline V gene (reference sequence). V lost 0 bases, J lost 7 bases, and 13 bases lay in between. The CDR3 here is CASSYSAPGGNEQFF. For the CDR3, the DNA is TGTGCCAGCAGTTACTCGGCCCCCGGCGGAAATGAGCAGTTCTTC.

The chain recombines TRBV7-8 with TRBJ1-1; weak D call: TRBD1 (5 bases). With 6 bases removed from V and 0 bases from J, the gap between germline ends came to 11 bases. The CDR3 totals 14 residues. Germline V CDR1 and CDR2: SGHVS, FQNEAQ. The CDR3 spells CASSTGYMNTEAFF. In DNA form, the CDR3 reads TGTGCCAGCAGTACAGGTTACATGAACACTGAAGCTTTCTTT.

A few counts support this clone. CDR3 sequence reads: CASSVRTGEAYEQYF. CDR3 nucleotides: TGTGCCAGCAGCGTAAGGACAGGTGAGGCCTACGAGCAGTACTTC. The chain recombines TRBV9 with TRBJ2-7, with 7 bases aligning to TRBD1. The V gene's germline CDR1 is SGDLS and CDR2 YYNGEE. CDR3 length equals 15 residues. J was trimmed by 2 bases and V by 1 base; bases with no gene match: 6.

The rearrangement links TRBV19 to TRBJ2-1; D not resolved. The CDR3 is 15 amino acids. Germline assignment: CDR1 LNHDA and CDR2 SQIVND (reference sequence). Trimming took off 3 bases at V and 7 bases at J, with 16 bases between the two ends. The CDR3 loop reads CASSIVGNVMNEQFF. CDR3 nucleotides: TGTGCCAGTAGTATCGTCGGTAACGTGATGAATGAGCAGTTCTTC.

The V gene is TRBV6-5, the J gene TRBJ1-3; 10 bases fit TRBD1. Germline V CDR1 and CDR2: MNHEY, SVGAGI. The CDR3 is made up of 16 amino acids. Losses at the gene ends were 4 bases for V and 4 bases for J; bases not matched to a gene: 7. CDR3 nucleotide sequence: TGTGCCAGCAGTTTAGGACAGGGGGGTTTGGGAAACACCATATATTTT. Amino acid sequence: CASSLGQGGLGNTIYF.

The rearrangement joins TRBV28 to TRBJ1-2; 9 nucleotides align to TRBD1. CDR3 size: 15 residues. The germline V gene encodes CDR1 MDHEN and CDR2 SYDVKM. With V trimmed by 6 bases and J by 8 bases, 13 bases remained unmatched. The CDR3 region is CASSLSPRQGEGYTF. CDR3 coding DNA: TGTGCCAGCAGCCTAAGCCCCCGACAGGGGGAAGGCTACACCTTC.

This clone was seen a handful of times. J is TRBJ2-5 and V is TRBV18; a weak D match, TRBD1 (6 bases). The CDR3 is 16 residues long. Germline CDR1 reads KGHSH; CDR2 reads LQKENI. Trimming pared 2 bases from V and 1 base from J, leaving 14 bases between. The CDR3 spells CASSPVGARGQETQYF. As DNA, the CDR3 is TGTGCCAGCTCACCAGTTGGGGCCAGGGGCCAAGAGACCCAGTACTTC.

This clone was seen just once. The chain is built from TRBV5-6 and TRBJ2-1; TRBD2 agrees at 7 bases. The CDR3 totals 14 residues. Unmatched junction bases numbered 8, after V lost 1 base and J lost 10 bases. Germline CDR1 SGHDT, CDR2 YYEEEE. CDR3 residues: CASSLSLAEGEQFF. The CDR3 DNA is TGTGCCAGCAGCTTGAGTCTAGCGGAGGGGGAGCAGTTCTTC. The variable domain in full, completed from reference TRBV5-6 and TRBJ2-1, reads DAGVTQSPTHLIKTRGQQVTLRCSPKSGHDTVSWYQQALGQGPQFIFQYYEEEERQRGNFPDRFSGHQFPNYSSELNVNALLLGDSALYLCASSLSLAEGEQFFGPGTRLTVL.

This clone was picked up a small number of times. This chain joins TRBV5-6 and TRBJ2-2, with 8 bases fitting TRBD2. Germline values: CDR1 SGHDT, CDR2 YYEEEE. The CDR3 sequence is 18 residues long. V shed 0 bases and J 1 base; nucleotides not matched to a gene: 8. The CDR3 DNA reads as TGTGCCAGCAGCTTGGCCGGACTAGCCGGGTGGAACACCGGGGAGCTGTTTTTT. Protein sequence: CASSLAGLAGWNTGELFF.

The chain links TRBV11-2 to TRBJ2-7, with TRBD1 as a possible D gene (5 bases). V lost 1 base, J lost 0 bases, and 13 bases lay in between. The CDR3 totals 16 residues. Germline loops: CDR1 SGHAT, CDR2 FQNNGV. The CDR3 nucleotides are TGTGCCAGCAGCTTAGTTGCCAGGGCCAACTCCTACGAGCAGTACTTC. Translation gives CASSLVARANSYEQYF.

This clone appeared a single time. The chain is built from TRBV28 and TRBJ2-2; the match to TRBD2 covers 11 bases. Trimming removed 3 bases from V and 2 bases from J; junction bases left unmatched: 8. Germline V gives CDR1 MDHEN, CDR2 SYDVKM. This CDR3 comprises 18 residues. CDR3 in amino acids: CASSFVSGRASNTGELFF. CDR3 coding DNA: TGTGCCAGCAGTTTTGTTAGCGGGAGGGCCTCCAACACCGGGGAGCTGTTTTTT.

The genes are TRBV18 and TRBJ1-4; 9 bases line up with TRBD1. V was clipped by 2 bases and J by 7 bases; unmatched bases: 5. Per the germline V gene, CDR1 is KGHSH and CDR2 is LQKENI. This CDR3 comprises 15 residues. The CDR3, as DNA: TGTGCCAGCTCACCAACGGACAGGGGAGGTGAAAAACTGTTTTTT. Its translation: CASSPTDRGGEKLFF.

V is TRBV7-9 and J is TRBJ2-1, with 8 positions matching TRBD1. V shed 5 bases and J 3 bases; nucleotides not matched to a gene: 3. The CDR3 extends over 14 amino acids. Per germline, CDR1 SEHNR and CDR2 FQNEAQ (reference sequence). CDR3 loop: CASSPDRGYNEQFF. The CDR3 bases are TGTGCCAGCAGCCCCGACAGGGGCTACAATGAGCAGTTCTTC.

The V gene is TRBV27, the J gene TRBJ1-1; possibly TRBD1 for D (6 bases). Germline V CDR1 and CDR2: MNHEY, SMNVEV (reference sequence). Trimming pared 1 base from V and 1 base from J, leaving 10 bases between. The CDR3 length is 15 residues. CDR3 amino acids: CASSLLGGANTEAFF. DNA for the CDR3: TGTGCCAGCAGTTTATTAGGGGGGGCGAACACTGAAGCTTTCTTT.

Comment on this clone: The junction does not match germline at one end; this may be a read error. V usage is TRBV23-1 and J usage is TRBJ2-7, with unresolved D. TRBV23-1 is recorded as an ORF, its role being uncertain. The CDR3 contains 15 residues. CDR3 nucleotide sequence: TGCGCTAGCAGTCAACTGCAGGTTGAGCCCCTCGAGCAGTACTTC. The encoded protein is CASSQLQVEPLEQYF.

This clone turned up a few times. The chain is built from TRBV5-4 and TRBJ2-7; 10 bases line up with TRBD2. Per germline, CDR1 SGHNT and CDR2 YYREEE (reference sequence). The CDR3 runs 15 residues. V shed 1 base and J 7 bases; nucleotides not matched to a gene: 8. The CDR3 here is CASSLFPSGRWEQYF. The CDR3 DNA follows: TGTGCCAGCAGCTTGTTTCCTAGCGGGAGATGGGAGCAGTACTTC.

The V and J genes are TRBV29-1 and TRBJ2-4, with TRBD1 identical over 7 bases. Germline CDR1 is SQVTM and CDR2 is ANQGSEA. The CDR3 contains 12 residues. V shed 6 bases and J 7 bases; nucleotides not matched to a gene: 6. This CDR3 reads CSVGLQGNIQYF. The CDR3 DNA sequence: TGCAGCGTCGGATTACAGGGGAACATTCAGTACTTC.

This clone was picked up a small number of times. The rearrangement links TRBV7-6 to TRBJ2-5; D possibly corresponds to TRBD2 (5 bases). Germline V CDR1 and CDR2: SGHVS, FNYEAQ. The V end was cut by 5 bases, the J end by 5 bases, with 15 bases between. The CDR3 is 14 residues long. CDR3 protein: CASSPQGLRETQYF. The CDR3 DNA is TGTGCCAGCAGCCCGCAAGGACTTCGGGAGACCCAGTACTTC.

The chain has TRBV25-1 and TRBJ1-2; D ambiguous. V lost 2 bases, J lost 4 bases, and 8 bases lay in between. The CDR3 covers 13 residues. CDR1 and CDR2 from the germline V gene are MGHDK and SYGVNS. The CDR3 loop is CASSEGGSYGYTF. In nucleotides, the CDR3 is TGTGCCAGCAGTGAAGGAGGGAGCTATGGCTACACCTTC.

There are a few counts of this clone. The CDR3 nucleotides read TGTGCCAGCAGCCCCCTAAATGATGGCTACACCTTC. Its protein is CASSPLNDGYTF. The genes are TRBV9 and TRBJ1-2; D uncertain. Trimming removed 4 bases at V and 6 bases at J, with 10 bases between. This CDR3 contains 12 residues. The germline CDR1 and CDR2 sequences are SGDLS and YYNGEE.

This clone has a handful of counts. CDR3 sequence: CASSLALAAAYEQYF. The CDR3 DNA sequence: TGTGCCAGCAGCTTAGCCCTAGCAGCGGCCTACGAGCAGTACTTC. V usage is TRBV7-2 and J usage is TRBJ2-7, with D tentatively TRBD2 (5 bases). Trimming stripped 0 bases from V and 2 bases from J, with 11 bases between. The CDR3 is 15 amino acids. CDR1 SGHTA and CDR2 FQGNSA come from the germline V gene.

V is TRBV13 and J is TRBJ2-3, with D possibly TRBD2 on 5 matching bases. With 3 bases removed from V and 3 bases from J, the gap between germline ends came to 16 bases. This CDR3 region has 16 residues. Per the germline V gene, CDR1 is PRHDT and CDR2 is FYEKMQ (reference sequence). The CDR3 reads CASSFGIWVGTDTQYF. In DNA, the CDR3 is TGTGCCAGCAGCTTCGGGATTTGGGTGGGTACAGATACGCAGTATTTT.